The rows below give T cell receptor beta chains drawn from one sample of a study of shared T cell receptors in the human thymus. The protocol was immunoSEQ multiplex PCR, while the TCRdb copy is restricted to in-frame clones and leaves out a portion. Among some 760,000 clones listed, approximately 85% were seen once. These data were likewise used in another study, on human thymus T cells.

What was sequenced was thymocytes. The receptors stem from a girl in the first two years of life with a congenital heart defect. Both conserved end residues are part of each CDR3. Fields, in order: CDR3 protein, CDR3 DNA, V gene, clone size, D gene, J gene. A D gene is named only where the DNA matches it firmly. Size is omitted from some rows. Given values are once, few, many or a class for expanded clones.

CDR3aa: CASSEARPGQKMNTEAFF; CDR3nt: TGTGCCAGCAGTGAAGCGCGCCCGGGACAGAAAATGAACACTGAAGCTTTCTTT; v_gene: TRBV6-1; abundance: -; d_gene: TRBD1; j_gene: TRBJ1-1
CDR3aa: CASSPLVGLNTEAFF; CDR3nt: TGTGCCAGCAGCCCTCTCGTGGGGCTGAACACTGAAGCTTTCTTT; v_gene: TRBV7-3; abundance: -; d_gene: -; j_gene: TRBJ1-1
CDR3aa: CASNPGSRRDTEAFF; CDR3nt: TGTGCCAGCAACCCGGGGTCTAGGCGGGACACTGAAGCTTTCTTT; v_gene: TRBV6-5; abundance: -; d_gene: -; j_gene: TRBJ1-1
CDR3aa: CASSHGTAYQETQYF; CDR3nt: TGTGCCAGCAGCCATGGGACAGCGTACCAAGAGACCCAGTACTTC; v_gene: TRBV7-9; abundance: -; d_gene: TRBD1; j_gene: TRBJ2-5
CDR3aa: CASSLGDRLKQCRMNTEAFF; CDR3nt: TGTGCCAGCAGTTTAGGTGACAGGCTCAAGCAGTGTCGGATGAACACTGAAGCTTTCTTT; v_gene: TRBV28; abundance: -; d_gene: -; j_gene: TRBJ1-1
CDR3aa: CASSDVGINRRDSAQETQYF; CDR3nt: TGTGCCAGCAGTGATGTAGGGATAAATCGCAGGGACAGTGCACAAGAGACCCAGTACTTC; v_gene: TRBV6-1; abundance: -; d_gene: TRBD1; j_gene: TRBJ2-5
CDR3aa: CASSFPTGWYSPLHF; CDR3nt: TGTGCCAGCAGTTTCCCGACAGGGTGGTATTCACCCCTCCACTTT; v_gene: TRBV28; abundance: -; d_gene: TRBD1; j_gene: TRBJ1-6
CDR3aa: CASSFDRRRYF; CDR3nt: TGTGCCAGCAGCTTCGACAGGAGAAGGTATTTT; v_gene: TRBV11-2; abundance: -; d_gene: -; j_gene: TRBJ2-3
CDR3aa: CASSQATGTGLPGANVLTF; CDR3nt: TGCGCCAGCAGCCAAGCGACCGGGACAGGGTTGCCTGGGGCCAACGTCCTGACTTTC; v_gene: TRBV4-1; abundance: -; d_gene: TRBD1; j_gene: TRBJ2-6
CDR3aa: CASRGRVQGGNYGYTF; CDR3nt: TGTGCCAGCAGGGGTCGAGTTCAGGGCGGGAATTATGGCTACACCTTC; v_gene: TRBV27; abundance: -; d_gene: -; j_gene: TRBJ1-2
CDR3aa: CASSHLPGAGAFF; CDR3nt: TGTGCCAGCAGCCACCTACCGGGAGCCGGGGCTTTCTTT; v_gene: TRBV14; abundance: -; d_gene: -; j_gene: TRBJ1-1
CDR3aa: CASSSPANREGQGEQYF; CDR3nt: TGTGCCAGCAGTTCCCCCGCTAACAGGGAAGGGCAGGGCGAGCAGTACTTC; v_gene: TRBV28; abundance: -; d_gene: -; j_gene: TRBJ2-7
CDR3aa: CASSTANQDQDYEQYF; CDR3nt: TGTGCCAGCAGCACCGCTAACCAGGATCAAGACTACGAGCAGTACTTC; v_gene: TRBV11-2; abundance: few; d_gene: -; j_gene: TRBJ2-7
CDR3aa: CASSQHTIPGAVCEKLFF; CDR3nt: TGTGCCAGTAGTCAACACACAATCCCAGGGGCGGTTTGTGAAAAACTGTTTTTT; v_gene: TRBV19; abundance: -; d_gene: -; j_gene: TRBJ1-4
CDR3aa: CAWRVQPPPNYGYTF; CDR3nt: TGTGCCTGGAGGGTACAGCCTCCCCCTAACTATGGCTACACCTTC; v_gene: TRBV30; abundance: once; d_gene: -; j_gene: TRBJ1-2
CDR3aa: CASSFDSRNEKLFF; CDR3nt: TGCGCCAGCAGCTTCGACAGTCGTAATGAAAAACTGTTTTTT; v_gene: TRBV5-1; abundance: -; d_gene: -; j_gene: TRBJ1-4
CDR3aa: CASRAGRGYTEAFF; CDR3nt: TGTGCCAGCAGGGCAGGGCGGGGGTACACTGAAGCTTTCTTT; v_gene: TRBV6-1; abundance: -; d_gene: -; j_gene: TRBJ1-1
CDR3aa: CASSAGTDYNEQFF; CDR3nt: TGTGCCAGCAGCGCAGGGACAGATTACAATGAGCAGTTCTTC; v_gene: TRBV9; abundance: -; d_gene: TRBD1; j_gene: TRBJ2-1
CDR3aa: CASSRNPRGLFF; CDR3nt: TGTGCCAGCAGCAGAAACCCCCGAGGGCTGTTTTTT; v_gene: TRBV13; abundance: -; d_gene: -; j_gene: TRBJ2-2
CDR3aa: CASSSAYFRGSTDTQYF; CDR3nt: TGTGCCAGCAGCAGCGCGTACTTCAGGGGTAGCACAGATACGCAGTATTTT; v_gene: TRBV5-5; abundance: -; d_gene: -; j_gene: TRBJ2-3
CDR3aa: CASSLFAGPNYGYTF; CDR3nt: TGTGCCAGCAGCTTATTCGCAGGGCCTAACTATGGCTACACCTTC; v_gene: TRBV7-9; abundance: once; d_gene: -; j_gene: TRBJ1-2
CDR3aa: CASSGLPGGYNEQFF; CDR3nt: TGCGCCAGCAGTGGGTTGCCGGGGGGGTACAATGAGCAGTTCTTC; v_gene: TRBV10-2; abundance: -; d_gene: TRBD2; j_gene: TRBJ2-1
CDR3aa: CASRAGNGYTF; CDR3nt: TGTGCCTCCCGCGCAGGGAACGGCTACACCTTC; v_gene: TRBV6-5; abundance: -; d_gene: -; j_gene: TRBJ1-2
CDR3aa: CASSLGSSQPQHF; CDR3nt: TGTGCCAGCAGCTTAGGGTCGAGTCAGCCCCAGCATTTT; v_gene: TRBV13; abundance: -; d_gene: -; j_gene: TRBJ1-5
CDR3aa: CASSERDTTKSYF; CDR3nt: TGTGCCAGCAGTGAACGGGACACAACTAAGTCGTACTTC; v_gene: TRBV6-1; abundance: -; d_gene: -; j_gene: TRBJ2-7
CDR3aa: CASRDSHPNEQFF; CDR3nt: TGTGCCAGCAGGGACTCTCATCCCAATGAGCAGTTCTTC; v_gene: TRBV2; abundance: -; d_gene: -; j_gene: TRBJ2-1
CDR3aa: CASSWVAVPQTTGTYEQYF; CDR3nt: TGTGCCAGCAGCTGGGTTGCAGTGCCGCAAACGACAGGCACCTACGAGCAGTACTTC; v_gene: TRBV11-2; abundance: once; d_gene: -; j_gene: TRBJ2-7
CDR3aa: CASSDNGYTF; CDR3nt: TGTGCCAGCAGTGATAATGGCTACACCTTC; v_gene: TRBV2; abundance: -; d_gene: -; j_gene: TRBJ1-2
CDR3aa: CASSFTGIHEQYF; CDR3nt: TGTGCCAGCAGTTTTACGGGTATCCACGAGCAGTACTTC; v_gene: TRBV27; abundance: -; d_gene: -; j_gene: TRBJ2-7
CDR3aa: CASSSQKSGVYTGELFF; CDR3nt: TGTGCCAGCAGCTCCCAGAAGAGCGGGGTGTACACCGGGGAGCTGTTTTTT; v_gene: TRBV7-2; abundance: -; d_gene: TRBD2; j_gene: TRBJ2-2
CDR3aa: CASSEGTGEGVDTEAFF; CDR3nt: TGCGCCAGCAGCGAAGGGACAGGGGAGGGGGTGGACACTGAAGCTTTCTTT; v_gene: TRBV4-1; abundance: -; d_gene: TRBD1; j_gene: TRBJ1-1
CDR3aa: CASSLVNSGESTDTQYF; CDR3nt: TGTGCCAGCAGCTTAGTAAATAGCGGGGAGAGCACAGATACGCAGTATTTT; v_gene: TRBV7-3; abundance: -; d_gene: TRBD2; j_gene: TRBJ2-3
CDR3aa: CASSFGGRNTGELFF; CDR3nt: TGTGCCAGCAGTTTTGGAGGGCGGAACACCGGGGAGCTGTTTTTT; v_gene: TRBV28; abundance: -; d_gene: -; j_gene: TRBJ2-2
CDR3aa: CASSQGDREFHTFDTQYF; CDR3nt: TGTGCCAGCAGCCAAGGGGACAGGGAGTTTCATACGTTTGATACGCAGTATTTT; v_gene: TRBV14; abundance: -; d_gene: TRBD1; j_gene: TRBJ2-3
CDR3aa: CASSSTGIGFYYGYTF; CDR3nt: TGTGCCAGTAGTTCAACAGGGATTGGGTTCTACTATGGCTACACCTTC; v_gene: TRBV19; abundance: -; d_gene: -; j_gene: TRBJ1-2
CDR3aa: CASSTGTYEQYF; CDR3nt: TGCGCCAGCAGCACGGGTACCTACGAGCAGTACTTC; v_gene: TRBV5-1; abundance: -; d_gene: -; j_gene: TRBJ2-7
CDR3aa: CASSSGAGEEEETQYF; CDR3nt: TGTGCCAGCAGCTCCGGGGCGGGGGAAGAGGAGGAGACCCAGTACTTC; v_gene: TRBV5-6; abundance: -; d_gene: TRBD2; j_gene: TRBJ2-5
CDR3aa: CASSQARQGYNSPLHF; CDR3nt: TGCGCCAGCAGCCAGGCCCGACAGGGGTACAATTCACCCCTCCACTTT; v_gene: TRBV4-1; abundance: -; d_gene: TRBD1; j_gene: TRBJ1-6
CDR3aa: CASSLPGQGTYGYTF; CDR3nt: TGTGCCAGCAGCCTACCGGGACAGGGGACTTATGGCTACACCTTC; v_gene: TRBV7-9; abundance: -; d_gene: TRBD1; j_gene: TRBJ1-2
CDR3aa: CASSLTTGQGKLFF; CDR3nt: TGTGCTAGCAGTCTGACGACAGGGCAAGGAAAACTGTTTTTT; v_gene: TRBV7-7; abundance: -; d_gene: TRBD1; j_gene: TRBJ1-4
CDR3aa: CASSPTRGPRGTQYF; CDR3nt: TGTGCCAGCAGCCCCACGCGGGGGCCCCGGGGAACCCAGTACTTC; v_gene: TRBV9; abundance: -; d_gene: -; j_gene: TRBJ2-5
CDR3aa: CASSLYRSNQPQHF; CDR3nt: TGTGCCAGCAGCTTGTACAGGTCCAATCAGCCCCAGCATTTT; v_gene: TRBV5-4; abundance: -; d_gene: -; j_gene: TRBJ1-5
CDR3aa: CASSSGVGEQYF; CDR3nt: TGTGCCAGCAGCTCAGGGGTAGGAGAGCAGTACTTC; v_gene: TRBV5-4; abundance: -; d_gene: -; j_gene: TRBJ2-7
CDR3aa: CASSLRRGGTEAFF; CDR3nt: TGTGCCAGCAGCTTGCGTAGGGGGGGGACTGAAGCTTTCTTT; v_gene: TRBV5-5; abundance: -; d_gene: -; j_gene: TRBJ1-1
CDR3aa: CASSESWQGGTGELFF; CDR3nt: TGTGCCAGCAGTGAATCATGGCAGGGGGGCACCGGGGAGCTGTTTTTT; v_gene: TRBV25-1; abundance: -; d_gene: -; j_gene: TRBJ2-2
CDR3aa: CASIGTKANYGYTF; CDR3nt: TGCGCCAGCATTGGGACAAAGGCGAACTATGGCTACACCTTC; v_gene: TRBV10-2; abundance: -; d_gene: -; j_gene: TRBJ1-2
CDR3aa: CASSQEFPAERHQPQHF; CDR3nt: TGCGCCAGCAGCCAAGAATTTCCCGCAGAACGCCATCAGCCCCAGCATTTT; v_gene: TRBV4-1; abundance: -; d_gene: -; j_gene: TRBJ1-5
CDR3aa: CASSHGLGGYTEAFF; CDR3nt: TGCGCCAGCAGCCACGGGTTAGGGGGATACACTGAAGCTTTCTTT; v_gene: TRBV4-3; abundance: -; d_gene: -; j_gene: TRBJ1-1
CDR3aa: CAWSFEGAPPQGYNEQFF; CDR3nt: TGTGCCTGGAGCTTTGAGGGGGCCCCACCCCAGGGCTACAATGAGCAGTTCTTC; v_gene: TRBV30; abundance: -; d_gene: TRBD1; j_gene: TRBJ2-1
CDR3aa: CASSLKEGREGYEQFF; CDR3nt: TGTGCCAGCAGCTTAAAAGAGGGTAGGGAGGGCTATGAGCAGTTCTTC; v_gene: TRBV7-3; abundance: -; d_gene: TRBD2; j_gene: TRBJ2-1
CDR3aa: CAWSGDSRLPLYGYTF; CDR3nt: TGTGCCTGGAGTGGGGACAGCCGATTACCCCTCTATGGCTACACCTTC; v_gene: TRBV30; abundance: -; d_gene: TRBD1; j_gene: TRBJ1-2
CDR3aa: CASSYGQVGEAFF; CDR3nt: TGTGCCAGCAGTTACGGACAGGTTGGGGAAGCTTTCTTT; v_gene: TRBV6-6; abundance: -; d_gene: TRBD1; j_gene: TRBJ1-1
CDR3aa: CASSYSFDTSYEQYF; CDR3nt: TGTGCCAGCAGTTACTCGTTCGACACTTCCTACGAGCAGTACTTC; v_gene: TRBV6-5; abundance: few; d_gene: -; j_gene: TRBJ2-7
CDR3aa: CASSEAPRDRDYGYTF; CDR3nt: TGTGCCAGCAGTGAAGCCCCAAGGGACAGGGACTATGGCTACACCTTC; v_gene: TRBV2; abundance: -; d_gene: TRBD1; j_gene: TRBJ1-2